The sequence of this TCR beta chain was determined in a study of chemoradiotherapy in HPV16-positive cancers. Study-level points and caveats: Better recurrence-free survival went with HPV-responsive T-cell expansion in HPV16-positive patients. The functional HPV-specific definition rests on just two HPV16-positive patients.

The V gene's germline CDR1 is SGHDT and CDR2 YYEEEE. The length of the CDR3 is 15 residues. The V and J ends lost 5 bases and 2 bases respectively, with 16 bases between them. Some clones are missing from TCRdb's copy, which holds only in-frame ones; the method was immunoSEQ multiplex PCR. This table holds 20,000 to 25,000 clones, about 90% found once. Worth noting for this clone: The antigen is unknown.

This clonotype was sampled from a human donor with HPV-associated anogenital cancer. The chain links TRBV5-6 to TRBJ1-2, with D possibly TRBD1 on 5 matching bases. Specimen: blood, collected from a patient who underwent chemoradiotherapy. Written as DNA, the CDR3 is TGTGCCAGCAGTGACAGAGGGAGCGGGAACTATGGCTACACCTTC. Protein sequence: CASSDRGSGNYGYTF.